This TCR beta chain is from a study of shared clonotypes between healthy human individuals. Regarding the study as a whole: Researchers sampled blood only, noting tissue repertoires likely differ. On the whole, naive subsets had larger estimated richness than memory subsets had.

As regards this clone: Its target is not known.

Some clones are missing from TCRdb's copy, which holds only in-frame ones; the method was immunoSEQ multiplex PCR. Here the sample spans some 2,100,000 clones, 90% to 95% being singletons. Trimming stripped 7 bases from V and 0 bases from J, with 13 bases between. The CDR3 contains 15 residues. Germline values: CDR1 MDHEN, CDR2 SYDVKM. Positively selected for CCR7, the CD45RO-negative cells used as naive CD8 cells excluded terminally differentiated effector memory CD45RA+ cells. The receptor comes from a man aged 18 to 30 in good health. Some clones in this sample may be carry-over from other donors' samples. This chain uses TRBV28 with TRBJ1-5, with D possibly being TRBD1 (5 bases). Sequenced sample: naive CD8+ T cells from PBMCs. The CDR3 DNA reads as TGTGCCAGCATGACGGGGGAATATAGCAATCAGCCCCAGCATTTT. Amino acids: CASMTGEYSNQPQHF.